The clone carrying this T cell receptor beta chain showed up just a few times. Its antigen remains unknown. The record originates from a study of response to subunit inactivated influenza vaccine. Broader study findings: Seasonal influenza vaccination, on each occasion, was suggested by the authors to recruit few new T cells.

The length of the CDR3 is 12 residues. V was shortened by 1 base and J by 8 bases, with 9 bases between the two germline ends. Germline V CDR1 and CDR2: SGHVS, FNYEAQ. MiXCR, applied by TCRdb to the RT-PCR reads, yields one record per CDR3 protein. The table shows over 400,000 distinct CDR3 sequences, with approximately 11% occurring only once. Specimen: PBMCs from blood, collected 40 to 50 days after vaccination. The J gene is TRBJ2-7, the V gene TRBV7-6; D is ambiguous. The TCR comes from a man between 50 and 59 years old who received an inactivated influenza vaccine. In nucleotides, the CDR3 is TGTGCCAGCAGCTTAGTTGGGTCGCAGCAGTACTTC. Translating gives CASSLVGSQQYF.